The source of this T cell receptor (beta chain) is a study of blood T cell repertoires in COVID-19. Repertoires were generated with immunoSEQ multiplex PCR, while TCRdb's copy carries only in-frame clones and drops some. The sample includes under 250,000 clones, around 89% seen only once; the top ten take about 3.5%. Unmatched junction bases numbered 7, after V lost 3 bases and J lost 4 bases. Germline CDR1 and CDR2: SGHNT and YENEEA. The CDR3 is 15 amino acids. The age range of participants was about 18 to 90 years, with residence in about two dozen US areas. Assignments of participants to cohorts depended upon their own reported clinical history.

The TCR comes from a woman aged 18 to 35 in a cohort exposed to, infected with or recovered from COVID-19 (not recorded which). J is TRBJ1-2 and V is TRBV11-3; the match to TRBD1 covers 8 bases. The sequencing input was PBMCs or T cells enriched from blood (not recorded which). The CDR3 region has the DNA TGTGCCAGCAGCTTTGACGGACAGGGAGCCTATGGCTACACCTTC. Its protein is CASSFDGQGAYGYTF.